The 32 T cell receptor beta chains reported below all come from one sample, sequenced in a study of early T cells in non-severe SARS-CoV-2 infection. MiXCR, applied by TCRdb to the 5' RACE reads, yields one record per CDR3 protein. Of about 19,000 distinct CDR3 sequences listed, roughly 4.3% were seen once; the top ten hold 7.2%. Sequencing input: whole blood. The receptors shown here come from an adult who was a healthcare worker with PCR-confirmed SARS-CoV-2 infection or an uninfected control (not recorded which).

This clonotype was recorded at least ten times. J is TRBJ2-7 and V is TRBV29-1; possible D gene TRBD1, 5 bases. The CDR3 loop spans 13 amino acids. Germline loops: CDR1 SQVTM, CDR2 ANQGSEA. Trimming removed 7 bases at V and 1 base at J, with 14 bases between. The DNA for the CDR3 is TGCAGCGCAGAAGGTCAGGGATCCTACGAGCAGTACTTC. This translates into CSAEGQGSYEQYF.

This clonotype occurred many times. V gene TRBV11-3 combines with J gene TRBJ2-3; D tentatively reads TRBD1 or TRBD2 (5 bases each). Trimming shortened V by 5 bases and J by 5 bases, and 14 bases separated the two germline ends. The CDR3 runs 14 residues. CDR1 SGHNT and CDR2 YENEEA come from the germline V gene. The CDR3 spells CASSLGRTQDTQYF. CDR3 DNA sequence: TGTGCCAGCAGCCTGGGACGGACCCAAGATACGCAGTATTTT.

Many counts were recorded for this clonotype. This chain joins TRBV12-3 or TRBV12-4 and TRBJ2-5; D is perhaps TRBD2 (6 bases). The CDR3 sequence is 13 residues long. V was clipped by 2 bases and J by 4 bases, with 8 bases between them. This chain's CDR3 is CASSLFGRETQYF. The CDR3 nucleotides are TGTGCCAGCAGTTTATTCGGGAGAGAGACCCAGTACTTC.

This clonotype was seen at least ten times. This rearrangement joins TRBV18 to TRBJ2-7; 8 nucleotides agree with TRBD2. The CDR3 is 21 residues long. The junction had 19 bases not matched to a gene; V was cut back by 0 bases and J by 0 bases. Germline CDR1 is KGHSH and CDR2 is LQKENI. CDR3: CASSPPDGITIAGRNSYEQYF. DNA of the CDR3: TGTGCCAGCTCACCACCGGACGGGATAACGATAGCGGGGCGAAACTCCTACGAGCAGTACTTC.

This clonotype is categorized as medium-sized. The V gene is TRBV13, the J gene TRBJ1-1; weak D call: TRBD1 (6 bases). Germline lookup yields CDR1 PRHDT and CDR2 FYEKMQ (reference sequence). The V end was cut by 0 bases, the J end by 12 bases, with 11 bases between. The CDR3 spans 12 residues. CDR3 in DNA: TGTGCCAGCAGCTTAGGGTACAGGGAACCTTTCTTT. Protein: CASSLGYREPFF.

This clonotype was detected ten times or more. The chain carries TRBV19 and TRBJ2-7; the D is unclear. V gave up 0 bases and J gave up 3 bases, with 9 bases separating them. CDR3 length: 14 amino acids. CDR1 and CDR2 (germline): LNHDA, SQIVND (reference sequence). CDR3: CASSIEAHNYEQYF. The CDR3 DNA follows: TGTGCCAGTAGTATAGAAGCCCACAACTACGAGCAGTACTTC.

This clonotype was picked up many times. This chain uses TRBV5-1 with TRBJ2-7, with no clear D. CDR1 is SGHRS, CDR2 YFSETQ, per germline. Trimming took 2 bases from V and 0 from J, leaving 0 bases between them. The CDR3 contains 11 residues. The CDR3 DNA sequence: TGCGCCAGCAGCTTCTCCTACGAGCAGTACTTC. It specifies CASSFSYEQYF.

This clonotype was counted ten times or more. This sequence joins TRBV11-2 and TRBJ2-5; 7 bases line up with TRBD1. V lost 3 bases, J lost 7 bases, and 8 bases stayed unmatched. Looked up from germline, CDR1 is SGHAT and CDR2 is FQNNGV. This CDR3 spans 14 amino acids. This chain's CDR3 is CASSLGTDVRTQYF. DNA of the CDR3: TGTGCCAGCAGCTTGGGGACAGACGTCAGGACCCAGTACTTC.

This clonotype was picked up many times. The rearrangement joins TRBV7-6 to TRBJ1-2; 9 bases are a match to TRBD1. Germline V lookup: CDR1 SGHVS, CDR2 FNYEAQ. CDR3 length: 15 amino acids. V lost 4 bases to trimming and J lost 5 bases; unmatched junction nucleotides: 8. The chain's CDR3 is CASSSDGTGRYGYTF. CDR3 nucleotides: TGTGCCAGCAGCTCAGACGGGACAGGGAGGTATGGCTACACCTTC.

This clonotype was observed many times. This chain links TRBV20-1 with TRBJ1-2; weak D call: TRBD1 (5 bases). Germline V lookup: CDR1 DFQATT, CDR2 SNEGSKA (reference sequence). This CDR3 has 11 amino acids. Deletions cut 5 bases from V and 8 bases from J, with 12 bases between. CDR3 nucleotide sequence: TGCAGTGCTTCCGACGACAGCGGCTACACCTTC. Translation: CSASDDSGYTF.

This clonotype has a count of ten or more. The CDR3 is CIGGATVDYGYTF. The CDR3 nucleotides are TGCATTGGAGGGGCGACAGTTGACTATGGCTACACCTTC. This chain uses TRBV20-1 with TRBJ1-2; a possible D gene is TRBD1 (5 bases). CDR3 size: 13 residues. CDR1 and CDR2 (germline): DFQATT, SNEGSKA (reference sequence).

Many counts were recorded for this clonotype. The rearrangement joins TRBV5-1 to TRBJ1-6; 9 bases agree with TRBD1. The V gene end was trimmed by 0 bases and the J gene end by 3 bases; junction bases not matched to a gene: 16. Per germline, CDR1 SGHRS and CDR2 YFSETQ. The length of the CDR3 is 21 residues. In nucleotides, the CDR3 is TGCGCCAGCAGCTTGGGGGCCCTAACCGGGACAGGGCCCCTCTATAATTCACCCCTCCACTTT. This codes for CASSLGALTGTGPLYNSPLHF. The full variable domain, rest sourced from reference TRBV5-1 and TRBJ1-6, is KAGVTQTPRYLIKTRGQQVTLSCSPISGHRSVSWYQQTPGQGLQFLFEYFSETQRNKGNFPGRFSGRQFSNSRSEMNVSTLELGDSALYLCASSLGALTGTGPLYNSPLHFGNGTRLTVT.

This clonotype was counted ten times or more. This rearrangement joins TRBV5-1 to TRBJ2-5; D gene uncertain. The CDR3 totals 14 residues. Germline V gene lookup returns CDR1 SGHRS and CDR2 YFSETQ. Trimming left V 0 bases short and J 2 bases short, with 8 bases between. The CDR3 nucleotides are TGCGCCAGCAGCTTGGGACACGAACAAGAGACCCAGTACTTC. It codes for CASSLGHEQETQYF.

This clonotype was seen repeatedly, ten times or more. V usage is TRBV5-1 and J usage is TRBJ1-6; the D is unclear. Germline-derived CDR1 and CDR2 are SGHRS and YFSETQ. Deletions cut 4 bases from V and 10 bases from J, with 12 bases between. The CDR3 extends over 13 amino acids. The CDR3 DNA follows: TGCGCCAGCAGCCCGGCGGCACCCTCACCCCTCCACTTT. Translated: CASSPAAPSPLHF.

This clonotype was recorded many times. This chain uses TRBV7-9 with TRBJ2-7; D call uncertain. The germline V and J ends were trimmed by 4 bases and 0 bases, with 19 bases remaining between them. There are 17 residues in the CDR3. Germline V gene sequence: CDR1 SEHNR, CDR2 FQNEAQ (reference sequence). CDR3 sequence: CASSYALLPGSSYEQYF. The DNA of the CDR3 is TGTGCCAGCAGCTATGCTCTACTTCCTGGAAGCTCCTACGAGCAGTACTTC.

This clonotype was recorded many times. The chain carries TRBV5-4 and TRBJ2-1; TRBD1 matches at 8 bases. The germline V gene encodes CDR1 SGHNT and CDR2 YYREEE (reference sequence). The J segment lost 1 base and the V segment lost 5 bases, leaving 8 bases of the junction unmatched. This CDR3 has 16 residues. The CDR3 sequence: CASSSSGGASYNEQFF. CDR3 DNA sequence: TGTGCCAGCAGTTCATCAGGGGGCGCGTCCTACAATGAGCAGTTCTTC. The whole variable domain, filled in from reference TRBV5-4 and TRBJ2-1, reads ETGVTQSPTHLIKTRGQQVTLRCSSQSGHNTVSWYQQALGQGPQFIFQYYREEENGRGNFPPRFSGLQFPNYSSELNVNALELDDSALYLCASSSSGGASYNEQFFGPGTRLTVL.

This clonotype was detected ten times or more. The rearrangement uses TRBV6-2 or TRBV6-3 and TRBJ2-6; 9 bases map to TRBD1. This CDR3 has 18 amino acids. Trimming cost V 2 bases and J 0 bases; bases outside gene matches: 5. CDR1 and CDR2 (germline): MNHEY, SVGEGT. The CDR3 here is CASSYPPGQGSGANVLTF. As DNA, the CDR3 is TGTGCCAGCAGTTACCCCCCGGGACAGGGCTCTGGGGCCAACGTCCTGACTTTC.

This clonotype has a count of ten or more. This rearrangement joins TRBV10-3 to TRBJ2-3; no clear D gene. Trimming shortened V by 0 bases and J by 9 bases, and 19 bases separated the two germline ends. This CDR3 has 16 residues. Germline-derived CDR1 and CDR2 are ENHRY and SYGVKD. The CDR3 region is CAISESKSLGVGTQYF. The CDR3 nucleotides are TGTGCCATCAGTGAGTCGAAGTCCCTCGGCGTGGGCACGCAGTATTTT.

The sample holds many counts of this clonotype. The gene calls are TRBV5-4 and TRBJ2-3; TRBD1 or TRBD2 may be the D gene (6 bases each). There are 15 residues in the CDR3. CDR1 is SGHNT and CDR2 is YYREEE in the germline V gene (reference sequence). V lost 2 bases to trimming and J lost 3 bases, with 13 bases between them. CDR3 DNA sequence: TGTGCCAGCAGCTTTCGGGGGCGGCAAACAGATACGCAGTATTTT. Residues: CASSFRGRQTDTQYF.

This clonotype has a count of ten or more. V and J are TRBV19 and TRBJ1-2; TRBD1 matches 9 bases. Losses at the gene ends were 4 bases for V and 4 bases for J; bases not matched to a gene: 7. CDR3 length equals 15 residues. Germline V CDR1 and CDR2: LNHDA, SQIVND (reference sequence). CDR3 amino acids: CASSTTGGTLYGYTF. The CDR3 DNA sequence: TGTGCCAGTAGTACGACAGGGGGGACCCTCTATGGCTACACCTTC.

This clonotype was recorded at least ten times. Germline and junction disagree at one end, which may indicate a read error. The chain combines TRBV9 with TRBJ2-1; no clear D gene. The germline V gene encodes CDR1 SGDLS and CDR2 YYNGEE. The CDR3 extends over 9 amino acids. The CDR3 here is CASSVVRVF. CDR3 nucleotides: TGTGCCAGCAGCGTAGTCCGGGTCTTC.

This clonotype was counted a single time. The rearrangement uses TRBV10-3 and TRBJ2-1; TRBD1 might be the D (6 bases). Germline lookup yields CDR1 ENHRY and CDR2 SYGVKD. The CDR3 totals 15 residues. V lost 5 bases and J lost 6, with 17 bases in between. This chain's CDR3 is CAISSGQPEGNEQFF. For the CDR3, the DNA is TGTGCCATCAGTAGCGGACAGCCTGAAGGCAATGAGCAGTTCTTC.

This clonotype was picked up many times. The J gene is TRBJ1-1, the V gene TRBV29-1; D may be TRBD1 (6 bases). The V gene's germline CDR1 is SQVTM and CDR2 ANQGSEA. Deletions cut 7 bases from V and 0 bases from J, with 12 bases between. The CDR3 is 13 residues long. The CDR3 sequence is CSARTAMNTEAFF. In nucleotides, the CDR3 is TGCAGCGCCCGGACAGCCATGAACACTGAAGCTTTCTTT.

This clonotype was counted ten times or more. CDR3 coding DNA: TGTGCCACCAGTGGGGGGTCCTACAATGAGCAGTTCTTC. Protein: CATSGGSYNEQFF. The gene calls are TRBV24-1 and TRBJ2-1; D possibly matches TRBD1 or TRBD2 (5 bases each). Germline CDR1 is KGHDR and CDR2 is SFDVKD. The CDR3 contains 13 residues. V was cut by 5 bases and J by 1 base, with 5 bases left in between.

Ten or more counts support this clonotype. The chain couples TRBV12-3 or TRBV12-4 to TRBJ2-1; 7 bases are a match to TRBD1. The CDR3 totals 13 residues. V lost 2 bases, J lost 10 bases, and 5 bases stayed unmatched. The CDR3, as DNA: TGTGCCAGCAGTTTAATCGAGGGGGCCGAGCAGTTCTTC. It yields the protein CASSLIEGAEQFF.

This clonotype was counted many times. V and J are TRBV29-1 and TRBJ2-3; D remains ambiguous. Germline V gives CDR1 SQVTM, CDR2 ANQGSEA. The CDR3 runs to 14 residues. V lost 0 bases to trimming and J lost 4 bases, with 11 bases between them. The CDR3 here is CSVEDSRRADTQYF. CDR3 DNA: TGCAGCGTTGAAGATTCCCGACGGGCAGATACGCAGTATTTT.

This clonotype was counted ten times or more. The gene calls are TRBV15 and TRBJ2-7; 7 bases line up with TRBD1. The CDR3 is 15 residues long. The germline gives CDR1 LNHNV, CDR2 YYDKDF (reference sequence). V trimming: 0 bases; J trimming: 4 bases; junction bases outside the gene matches: 6. The CDR3 DNA follows: TGTGCCACCAGCAGAGAACGACAGGGTTGGTACGAGCAGTACTTC. It is translated as CATSRERQGWYEQYF. Full variable domain (rest looked up from reference TRBV15 and TRBJ2-7): DAMVIQNPRYQVTQFGKPVTLSCSQTLNHNVMYWYQQKSSQAPKLLFHYYDKDFNNEADTPDNFQSRRPNTSFCFLDIRSPGLGDTAMYLCATSRERQGWYEQYFGPGTRLTVT.

The sample holds many counts of this clonotype. The chain employs TRBV27 and TRBJ2-7, with D perhaps matching TRBD2 (7 bases). Trimming removed 4 bases at V and 3 bases at J, with 13 bases between. This CDR3 comprises 14 residues. CDR1 MNHEY and CDR2 SMNVEV come from the germline V gene (reference sequence). The CDR3 nucleotides read TGTGCCAGCAGTTCCGGGGGGCGCTTCTACGAGCAGTACTTC. Amino acids: CASSSGGRFYEQYF.

This clonotype was recorded many times. The V and J genes are TRBV6-1 and TRBJ2-3; D uncertain. The V gene lost 1 base and the J gene lost 2 bases, with 4 bases spanning the gap. CDR1 is MNHNS, CDR2 SASEGT, per germline. The CDR3 runs 13 residues. In nucleotides, the CDR3 is TGTGCCAGCAGTGAAGACAACACAGATACGCAGTATTTT. Amino acids: CASSEDNTDTQYF.

This clonotype was found many times. This chain uses TRBV2 with TRBJ2-2; D not certain. The V gene lost 10 bases and the J gene lost 0 bases, with 15 bases spanning the gap. Germline V lookup: CDR1 SNHLY, CDR2 FYNNEI. The CDR3 has 15 amino acids. This chain's CDR3 is CATGEGPANTGELFF. In nucleotides, the CDR3 is TGTGCCACCGGAGAAGGACCGGCGAACACCGGGGAGCTGTTTTTT.

This clonotype was seen ten or more times. The chain is built from TRBV18 and TRBJ2-3; D is unclear. V was trimmed by 3 bases and J by 5 bases, leaving 9 bases between them. Germline V gene sequence: CDR1 KGHSH, CDR2 LQKENI. This CDR3 contains 13 residues. The CDR3 nucleotides read TGTGCCAGCTCACCCCCCACACTAGATACGCAGTATTTT. Translated: CASSPPTLDTQYF.

This clonotype was found many times. This chain joins TRBV6-5 and TRBJ2-1; D remains unclear. Germline values: CDR1 MNHEY, CDR2 SVGAGI. The CDR3 totals 13 residues. V shed 1 base and J shed 8 bases, with 9 bases lying between them. The CDR3 protein is CASSYLQMDEQFF. The CDR3 coding sequence is TGTGCCAGCAGTTACTTACAGATGGATGAGCAGTTCTTC.